This T cell receptor (beta chain) was identified during a study of graft-versus-host responses after intestinal transplantation. Study details: Multivisceral, liver-intestinal, or isolated intestinal transplants were received by the recipients. After anti-thymocyte globulin induction, recipients took tacrolimus and steroids for approximately three years.

Method: immunoSEQ multiplex PCR; TCRdb's copy keeps in-frame clones and lacks some. The sample shows about 110,000 clones, approximately 90% of them seen only once. The CDR3 sequence is 15 residues long. Notes on this clone: The antigen is undetermined.

Study-wide findings and caveats: Early post-transplant HvG declines showed an association with peak circulating GvH clone levels. GvH clones were identified in recipient marrow, with some first appearing in ileum or blood.

The clonotype comes from a human donor who was the organ donor for an intestinal transplant. The gene calls are TRBV21-1 and TRBJ1-1. TRBV21-1 is reported as a pseudogene. Sequenced here: unstimulated CD4+ T cells sorted from spleen or lymph node cells, sampled before transplant. The CDR3 loop is CASSKVEEVNTEAFF. The CDR3 DNA is TGTGCCAGCAGCAAAGTGGAGGAAGTGAACACTGAAGCTTTCTTT.